This T cell receptor (beta chain) stems from a study of T cell responses to AZD1222 COVID-19 vaccine. In the study overall: Combined were second doses at about 4 or about 12 weeks. Study-wide findings and caveats: Repertoires in all cases were sampled only once the peak T cell response had passed.

Repertoires were generated with immunoSEQ multiplex PCR, while TCRdb's copy carries only in-frame clones and drops some. The table has roughly 78,000 clones, roughly 85% seen once. This CDR3 has 14 amino acids. From germline, CDR1 is SGHTA and CDR2 FQGNSA. V shed 3 bases, J shed 3 bases, and the junction held 4 bases outside the gene matches. Regarding this clone: Its antigen is unidentified.

Here the sequenced sample was peripheral blood, taken on day 0 of AZD1222 vaccination. The TCR was taken from an adult in good health. The V call is TRBV7-2, the J call TRBJ1-2; the match to TRBD1 covers 7 bases. CDR3 protein: CASSFGDSHYGYTF. The CDR3 DNA is TGTGCCAGCAGCTTCGGGGACAGTCACTATGGCTACACCTTC.